The 24 T cell receptor beta chains presented below share a single source sample, sequenced in a study of blood T cells in healthy people across ages. Primed by a sample-barcoded 5' primer and a J-beta primer mix, a second PCR proceeded for about 6 to 11 cycles. A single record per CDR3 protein comes from TCRdb applying MiXCR to the 5' RACE reads. The repertoire consists of 1,100,000 or so distinct CDR3 sequences, with around 45% occurring once and the leading ten covering 15% to 20%. Sequencing was done on a sample of blood. The receptor set was obtained from a woman aged 55-75 years in good health.

The V gene is TRBV28, the J gene TRBJ2-1; 9 bases line up with TRBD1. The DNA end is more similar to TRBJ2-7, so the J call may be wrong. This CDR3 has 19 amino acids. Per the germline V gene, CDR1 is MDHEN and CDR2 is SYDVKM. CDR3 residues: CASRYRGRSGGSPYNEQYF. CDR3 sequence (DNA): TGTGCCAGCAGATACAGGGGGCGTTCTGGCGGGAGTCCTTACAATGAGCAGTACTTC.

The chain joins TRBV5-1 to TRBJ2-5; 12 bases are a match to TRBD1. The germline CDR1 and CDR2 sequences are SGHRS and YFSETQ. Trimming removed 4 bases from V and 6 bases from J; junction bases left unmatched: 10. The CDR3 has 16 residues. The CDR3 here is CASSRTGTGGEKTQYF. The CDR3 coding sequence is TGCGCCAGCAGCCGAACCGGGACAGGGGGCGAAAAGACCCAGTACTTC.

The rearrangement links TRBV7-9 to TRBJ2-3, with TRBD1 identical over 7 bases. The V and J ends lost 6 bases and 3 bases, in that order; junction bases with no gene match: 6. The CDR3 is 14 amino acids. Germline CDR1 is SEHNR and CDR2 is FQNEAQ (reference sequence). Written as DNA, the CDR3 is TGTGCCAGCAGTATACAGGGGACGACAGATACGCAGTATTTT. Its protein product is CASSIQGTTDTQYF.

The chain combines TRBV29-1 with TRBJ2-3; D is ambiguous. Germline-derived CDR1 and CDR2 are SQVTM and ANQGSEA. V was shortened by 7 bases and J by 3 bases, with 23 bases between the two germline ends. CDR3 length: 16 amino acids. DNA for the CDR3: TGCAGCGCCTGCCCCCTAGGGCAGACCGTTACAGATACGCAGTATTTT. Translating gives CSACPLGQTVTDTQYF.

A note on this clonotype: One end of the junction varies from germline; a read error may be responsible. The rearrangement uses TRBV7-9 and TRBJ1-2, with a tentative D call TRBD1 (5 bases). The CDR3 runs 13 residues. The germline V gene encodes CDR1 SEHNR and CDR2 FQNEAQ (reference sequence). The CDR3 is CANSLEIWGGYTF. The DNA of the CDR3 is TGTGCCAACAGCTTAGAGATCTGGGGCGGCTACACCTTC.

The chain combines TRBV30 with TRBJ2-1, with D possibly matching TRBD2 (6 bases). Germline CDR1 is GTSNPN and CDR2 is SVGIG (reference sequence). The CDR3 is made up of 16 amino acids. V lost 3 bases to trimming and J lost 0 bases, with 15 bases between them. As DNA, the CDR3 is TGTGCCTGGAGCCCTCGTCGGGGGAGCTCCTACAATGAGCAGTTCTTC. Translating gives CAWSPRRGSSYNEQFF.

The chain joins TRBV20-1 to TRBJ2-1; the D gene is possibly TRBD2 (6 bases). Trimming cost V 3 bases and J 3 bases, with 12 bases left between them. Germline loops: CDR1 DFQATT, CDR2 SNEGSKA (reference sequence). The CDR3 contains 14 residues. CDR3 nucleotide sequence: TGCAGTGCTAGCGGGAGCTTCAACTACAATGAGCAGTTCTTC. It is translated as CSASGSFNYNEQFF.

This clonotype has just a few counts. V and J are TRBV7-2 and TRBJ2-1; no clear D gene. V was cut by 0 bases and J by 7 bases, with 7 bases left in between. Germline V gene data show CDR1 as SGHTA and CDR2 as FQGNSA. The length of the CDR3 is 13 residues. CDR3 nucleotides: TGTGCCAGCAGCTTAGCAACCAGGAATGAGCAGTTCTTC. Protein sequence: CASSLATRNEQFF. Variable domain in full (rest from reference TRBV7-2 and TRBJ2-1): GAGVSQSPSNKVTEKGKDVELRCDPISGHTALYWYRQSLGQGLEFLIYFQGNSAPDKSGLPSDRFSAERTGGSVSTLTIQRTQQEDSAVYLCASSLATRNEQFFGPGTRLTVL.

The J gene is TRBJ1-2, the V gene TRBV2; D possibly corresponds to TRBD1 (5 bases). The germline CDR1 and CDR2 sequences are SNHLY and FYNNEI. Between the trimmed V and J ends, which lost 1 base and 8 bases, there was a span of 23 bases. The CDR3 runs to 17 residues. The CDR3 here is CASSEGGAGLRVEGYTF. The CDR3 DNA follows: TGTGCCAGCAGTGAAGGTGGGGCAGGGCTTAGGGTAGAAGGCTACACCTTC.

The gene calls are TRBV3-1 and TRBJ2-6, with a possible D match to TRBD1 (6 bases). The V end lost 8 bases, the J end lost 3 bases, and 29 bases lay between the germline ends. The V gene's germline CDR1 is LGHDT and CDR2 YNNKEL (reference sequence). CDR3 length equals 20 residues. The CDR3 coding sequence is TGTGCCAGCTACCACCAGGGGCACAGAGATCCGTGGCGTGGGGCCAACGTCCTGACTTTC. It encodes CASYHQGHRDPWRGANVLTF. Filled out from reference TRBV3-1 and TRBJ2-6, the complete variable domain reads DTAVSQTPKYLVTQMGNDKSIKCEQNLGHDTMYWYKQDSKKFLKIMFSYNNKELIINETVPNRFSPKSPDKAHLNLHINSLELGDSAVYFCASYHQGHRDPWRGANVLTFGAGSRLTVL.

The CDR3, as DNA: TGCGCCAGCAGCCAAGATCGGACAGGGGGAACCTACAATGAGCAGTTCTTC. Its translation is CASSQDRTGGTYNEQFF. J is TRBJ2-1 and V is TRBV4-1; 10 bases line up with TRBD1. The CDR3 is 17 residues long. Germline trimming cut 0 bases from V and 2 bases from J; bases unmatched to any gene: 4. Germline V lookup: CDR1 MGHRA, CDR2 YSYEKL.

The chain employs TRBV27 and TRBJ2-3, with 15 positions matching TRBD2. V trimming: 5 bases; J trimming: 6 bases; junction bases outside the gene matches: 12. This CDR3 is 18 amino acids long. Germline V gene sequence: CDR1 MNHEY, CDR2 SMNVEV (reference sequence). The CDR3 DNA follows: TGTGCCAGCAGTCTAGGACTAGCGGGAGGGCCGGTTGGGGATACGCAGTATTTT. The encoded protein is CASSLGLAGGPVGDTQYF.

CDR3 protein: CASTNPGTGYQPQHF. The DNA of the CDR3 is TGTGCCAGCACAAACCCGGGGACAGGGTATCAGCCCCAGCATTTT. The V and J genes are TRBV27 and TRBJ1-5; 9 bases are a match to TRBD1. The V gene's germline CDR1 is MNHEY and CDR2 SMNVEV (reference sequence). The CDR3 is 15 amino acids. The V segment lost 7 bases and the J segment 5 bases; nucleotides outside the gene matches: 9.

This clonotype occurred a few times. The chain recombines TRBV6-6 with TRBJ2-5; no definite D call. The V and J ends lost 6 bases and 9 bases respectively, with 26 bases between them. The CDR3 loop spans 16 amino acids. CDR1 is MNHNY, CDR2 SVGAGI, per germline (reference sequence). CDR3 in amino acids: CASSNTDPGPGGPQYF. DNA of the CDR3: TGTGCCAGCAGCAACACAGACCCAGGCCCCGGTGGACCCCAGTACTTC.

Ten or more counts support this clonotype. The chain uses TRBV29-1 and TRBJ2-3; 11 nucleotides align to TRBD2. The CDR3 sequence is 16 residues long. With V trimmed by 5 bases and J by 4 bases, 11 bases remained unmatched. CDR1 and CDR2 (germline): SQVTM, ANQGSEA. CDR3 in DNA: TGCAGCGTTCCAAGGGGGCTAGCGGGGGGAGCAGATACGCAGTATTTT. It translates to CSVPRGLAGGADTQYF.

This clonotype has a handful of counts. The CDR3 DNA follows: TGTGCCAGCAGTGGGGGAGGAGGGATACAAGAGACCCAGTACTTC. Its protein product is CASSGGGGIQETQYF. This chain joins TRBV12-3 or TRBV12-4 and TRBJ2-5; D is perhaps TRBD2 (6 bases). CDR3 size: 15 residues. With 5 bases removed from V and 2 bases from J, the gap between germline ends came to 15 bases.

This clonotype was seen a few times. The V call is TRBV9, the J call TRBJ2-5; D gene uncertain. This CDR3 comprises 13 residues. V lost 0 bases to trimming and J lost 6 bases, with 9 bases between them. Looked up from germline, CDR1 is SGDLS and CDR2 is YYNGEE. The CDR3 is CASSVVTSKTQYF. CDR3 DNA sequence: TGTGCCAGCAGCGTAGTCACCTCGAAGACCCAGTACTTC.

Only one count was recorded for this clonotype. The chain links TRBV7-9 to TRBJ1-6, with D uncertain. This CDR3 region has 17 residues. Trimming stripped 4 bases from V and 10 bases from J, with 23 bases between. The V gene's germline CDR1 is SEHNR and CDR2 FQNEAQ (reference sequence). DNA for the CDR3: TGTGCCAGCAGCTCCCACGATGCGTCCGGTTCGAAATCACCCCTCCACTTT. It specifies CASSSHDASGSKSPLHF.

This clonotype was counted only a few times. This chain connects TRBV29-1 to TRBJ1-1; unclear D gene. The V and J ends lost 7 bases and 6 bases respectively, with 18 bases between them. Germline loops: CDR1 SQVTM, CDR2 ANQGSEA. The CDR3 is 13 amino acids. CDR3 DNA sequence: TGCAGCGGATCCCCGACTCGAGTAGCTGAAGCTTTCTTT. It yields the protein CSGSPTRVAEAFF.

This rearrangement joins TRBV20-1 to TRBJ2-1; 7 bases agree with TRBD1. The CDR3 spans 16 residues. The junction had 11 bases not matched to a gene; V was cut back by 0 bases and J by 6 bases. From germline, CDR1 is DFQATT and CDR2 SNEGSKA (reference sequence). The CDR3 protein is CSAREFSRQGSNEQFF. CDR3 sequence (DNA): TGCAGTGCTAGAGAGTTTTCGAGACAGGGTAGCAATGAGCAGTTCTTC.

This clonotype has a handful of counts. CDR3 bases: TGCGCCAGCAGTGGGGGAGTTAGCGGGAGGGCCTATGAGCAGTTCTTC. This codes for CASSGGVSGRAYEQFF. The chain recombines TRBV5-1 with TRBJ2-1; TRBD2 aligns across 11 bases. The V segment lost 5 bases and the J segment 8 bases; nucleotides outside the gene matches: 12. CDR3 length: 16 amino acids. Looked up from germline, CDR1 is SGHRS and CDR2 is YFSETQ.

This rearrangement joins TRBV6-2 or TRBV6-3 to TRBJ2-2; 7 bases agree with TRBD2. The germline V gene has CDR1 MNHEY and CDR2 SVGEGT. V shed 5 bases and J 1 base; nucleotides not matched to a gene: 4. The CDR3 contains 15 residues. In DNA, the CDR3 is TGTGCCAGCAGTCCGATAGCGGGGAACACCGGGGAGCTGTTTTTT. It encodes CASSPIAGNTGELFF.

V and J are TRBV19 and TRBJ1-5; weak D call: TRBD1 (5 bases). This CDR3 spans 15 amino acids. CDR1 and CDR2 from the germline V gene are LNHDA and SQIVND (reference sequence). With 5 bases removed from V and 3 bases from J, the gap between germline ends came to 14 bases. The CDR3: CASSWGLFSNQPQHF. The CDR3 DNA reads TGTGCCAGTAGTTGGGGACTTTTCTCCAATCAGCCCCAGCATTTT.

This clonotype was observed a handful of times. The V and J genes are TRBV10-3 and TRBJ1-4; D uncertain. This CDR3 region has 15 residues. Germline V gives CDR1 ENHRY, CDR2 SYGVKD. The V end was cut by 0 bases, the J end by 5 bases, with 10 bases between. CDR3 sequence reads: CAISESGQRNEKLFF. The CDR3 DNA is TGTGCCATCAGTGAGTCCGGGCAGAGGAATGAAAAACTGTTTTTT.